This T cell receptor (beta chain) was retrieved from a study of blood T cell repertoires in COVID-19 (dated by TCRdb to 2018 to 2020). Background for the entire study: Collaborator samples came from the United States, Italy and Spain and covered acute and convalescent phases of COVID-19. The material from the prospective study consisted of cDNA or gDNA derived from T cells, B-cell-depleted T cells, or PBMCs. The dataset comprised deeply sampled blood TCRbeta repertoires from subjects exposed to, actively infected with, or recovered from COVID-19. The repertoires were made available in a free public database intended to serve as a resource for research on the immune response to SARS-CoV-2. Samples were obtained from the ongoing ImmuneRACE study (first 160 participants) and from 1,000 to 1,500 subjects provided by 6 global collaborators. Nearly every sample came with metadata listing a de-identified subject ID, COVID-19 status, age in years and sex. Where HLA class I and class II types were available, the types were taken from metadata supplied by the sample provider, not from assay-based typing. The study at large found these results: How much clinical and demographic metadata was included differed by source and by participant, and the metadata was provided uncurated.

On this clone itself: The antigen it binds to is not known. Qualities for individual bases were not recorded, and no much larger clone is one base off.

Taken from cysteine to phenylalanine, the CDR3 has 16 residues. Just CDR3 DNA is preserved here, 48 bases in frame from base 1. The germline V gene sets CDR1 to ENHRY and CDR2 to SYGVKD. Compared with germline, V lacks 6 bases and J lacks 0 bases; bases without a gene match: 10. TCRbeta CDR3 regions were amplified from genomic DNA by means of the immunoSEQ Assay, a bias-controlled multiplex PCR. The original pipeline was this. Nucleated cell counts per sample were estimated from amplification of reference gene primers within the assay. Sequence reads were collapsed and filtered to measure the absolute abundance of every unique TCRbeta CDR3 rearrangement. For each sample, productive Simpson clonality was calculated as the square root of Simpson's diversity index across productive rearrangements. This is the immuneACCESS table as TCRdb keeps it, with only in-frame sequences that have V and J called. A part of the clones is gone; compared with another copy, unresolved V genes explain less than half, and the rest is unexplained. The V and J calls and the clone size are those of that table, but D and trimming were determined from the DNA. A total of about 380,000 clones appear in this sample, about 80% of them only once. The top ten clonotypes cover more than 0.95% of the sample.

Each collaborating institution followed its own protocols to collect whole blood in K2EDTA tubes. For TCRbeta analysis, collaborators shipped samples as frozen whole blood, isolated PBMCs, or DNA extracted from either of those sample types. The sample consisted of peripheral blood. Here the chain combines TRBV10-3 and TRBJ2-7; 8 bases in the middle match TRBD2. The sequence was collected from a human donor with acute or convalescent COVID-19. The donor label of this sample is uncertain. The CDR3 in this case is CAIRAPTSGASYEQYF. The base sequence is TGTGCCATCAGGGCCCCCACTAGCGGTGCCTCCTACGAGCAGTACTTC.